Here is one T cell receptor (beta chain) with its context. Its antigen is still unknown. Per-base qualities were not stored, and no clone one base away is much larger. The library was prepared using 5' RACE. The instrument given in TCRdb is Illumina HiSeq 2500. A second PCR of roughly 7 to 11 cycles was performed with a sample-barcoded 5' primer and a J-beta primer mix. A template-switch 5' adaptor carrying 12 random nucleotides introduced a unique molecular identifier onto each TCR beta cDNA molecule. At least 2.5 million CDR3-containing paired-end reads were obtained from each sample. First-strand cDNA synthesis was performed from all RNA using the Mint cDNA synthesis kit, with priming by a TRBC-specific oligonucleotide. Following uracil-DNA glycosylase treatment, a first 18-cycle PCR with universal primers M1SS and BC2_uni_R was performed on all cDNA. Processing in the source paper ran as follows. For normalization, 1 million high-quality reads, each with a distinct molecular identifier, were randomly selected from each sample. Instead of being binned into consensus sequences, reads that shared molecular identifiers were thrown out. CDR3 identification, clonotype clustering and error correction used MiTCR with a Q25 quality threshold and the strictest error-elimination algorithm. A nonparametric unseen species model using Euler transformation provided a lower-bound estimate of total TCR beta diversity. TCRdb cleaned the public reads at Q25 with fastp, built clones with MiXCR and kept in-frame beta chains. Each record represents a unique CDR3 protein, reported with the most common genes and DNA among its rows. The V and J calls shown here were made by TCRdb, not taken from the authors' results. Across this sample there are 1.6 million or so distinct CDR3 sequences, with approximately 32% seen only once. The ten largest account for around 11% of the sample.

This specimen belongs to a study of blood T cells in healthy people across ages (dated by TCRdb to between 2015 and 2016). Notes on the research overall: In model experiments, roughly one uniquely barcoded TCR beta cDNA molecule per two T cells was captured by template switching. Age-related changes in TCR beta repertoire diversity were measured in the study by deep sequencing normalized with unique cDNA molecular identifiers. The donors were divided into four age groups: young (average around 17 years), middle-aged (approximately 39), aged (approximately 59) and long-lived (approximately 74). Donors of different ages were randomly distributed across sequencing lanes to avoid experimental bias. For two donors (one aged 18 to 30 and one aged 80 or older), the study analyzed two additional independent replicas of 1 million unique cDNA reads from the same blood draw. The paper's findings and limits, for the study overall: Compared with the aged group, the long-lived group had more naive CD4+ T cells, fewer expanded clones and increased TCR diversity, a pattern suggesting age selection. Because the CMV infection status of the donors was unknown, age-related changes in expanded clonotypes may potentially have been confounded. Bulk unsorted PBMC profiling prevented conclusive comparison of naive and antigen-experienced compartments. Observed TCR beta diversity correlated strongly with the percentage of naive T cells measured by flow cytometry. Estimates of total diversity from one million sequenced T cells were regarded as lower bounds and underestimates. As age increased, observed TCR beta diversity per million T cells dropped in a roughly linear way, and a significant reduction was already evident by age 40.

The approximately 39 donors, aged about 6 to 100 years, were systemically healthy Caucasian individuals from Russia. About 9.6 milliliters of peripheral blood were collected from each donor into EDTA-treated Vacutainer tubes. PBMCs were isolated by Ficoll-Paque density-gradient centrifugation, with at least 6.5 million obtained per sample. Total RNA, at least 6 micrograms per sample, was extracted from PBMCs with Trizol reagent. For every donor, flow cytometry on a PBMC aliquot measured the percentage of naive CD45RAhigh/CD27high T cells. Measured from the cysteine to the phenylalanine, the CDR3 is 15 residues long. Just the 45-base CDR3 DNA is kept, in frame starting at base 1. For CDR1 and CDR2, the germline V gene lists SGHRS and YFSETQ.

The sample consisted of blood. This TCR was sampled from a woman in her twenties or thirties in good health. The chain was built from TRBV5-1 and TRBJ2-7; TRBD1 lines up with 7 middle nucleotides. The DNA end is a closer match to TRBJ2-5, so the J assignment may be wrong. The CDR3 in this case is CASSFHGQDGETQYF. The DNA sequence is TGCGCCAGCAGCTTCCACGGACAGGATGGGGAGACCCAGTACTTC.